This T cell receptor beta chain was obtained from a study of cytomegalovirus exposure and HLA in healthy donors (dated by TCRdb to 2016 to 2017). In terms of the full investigation: An earlier analysis of some 550 of the donors reported 250 to 300 Gb of sequence data and around 120 million unique TCR beta sequences from 150 million to 200 million T cells. An early release that covered about 600 HLA-typed donors contained approximately 300 gigabases of sequencing data and tens of millions of unique TCR sequences. Of the approximately 400 genotyped donors, roughly 80% were placed in the genetic ancestry cluster associated with self-reported Caucasian donors. The study aimed to test whether cataloging public T cell receptors could reveal signatures of past pathogen exposure. The study used immunosequencing to profile the T cell repertoires of around 600 subjects and linked those repertoires to cytomegalovirus serostatus. A separate validation cohort of some 130 different subjects was used in addition to the approximately 610-subject first cohort. To predict cytomegalovirus infection status, the study combined high-throughput TCR immunosequencing, statistical association of individual TCRs with disease status, and machine learning. A later analysis re-analyzed previously published TCR beta repertoires from approximately 700 donors and added high-resolution HLA genotyping to study TCR occurrence patterns. In the later analysis, no new phenotypic data were used to find candidate immune exposures; instead, reliance was placed on TCR beta sequences and their occurrence across donors. To decide whether each TCR beta V gene segment behaved as functional or pseudogenic, an earlier analysis of several hundred of the donors relied on high-throughput TCR beta sequencing. Donor age, sex, ethnicity and CMV serostatus were compiled together with the repertoire data. A later genetic analysis used genome-wide SNP genotypes for about three fifths of the 666 donors, treating that subset as a discovery cohort. All discovery cohort repertoires had been generated using a single sequencing platform. HLA typing included class I and class II loci at four-digit resolution. The number of donors typed differed by locus, with about 629-640 for A, B, C, DRB1 and DQB1, 522 for DQA1, under 610 for DPA1, and under 490 for DPB1. Four to six DR-DQ haplotypes were handled as single units for association and clustering, since linkage in the cohort was strong. Among about 400 genotyped donors of the cohort, an average of approximately 240,000 unique TCR beta nucleotide sequences was sequenced per donor, of which roughly 18% were non-productive. Broader findings and caveats from the paper: Because counts were too low, about 15 rarely observed V segments, including chromosome 9 orphons, were left out of the earlier analysis of a few hundred of the donors. Presence/absence analyses assumed roughly uniform sequencing depth across donors, an assumption that may not hold. Because the 87-base-pair reads could not distinguish some IMGT-functional V segments, including TRBV6-2 and TRBV6-3, those segments were excluded. Most TCR sequences were observed very rarely across donors, whereas some public TCRs were present in many individuals. Linkage disequilibrium might explain the correlated functional status among segregating V segments, but an unknown experimental factor could not be ruled out. A group of highly shared sequence variants was considered likely to be a technical artifact of the sequencing pipeline. In both the original and validation cohorts, the classifier was reported to diagnose cytomegalovirus status with high specificity and sensitivity. A few of the identified cytomegalovirus-associated TCR beta chains were confirmed in vitro to be specific for cytomegalovirus antigens. When HLA alleles, especially DR and DQ, strongly co-occurred, attributing TCR associations to individual alleles was difficult. In this cohort, only TCR beta chains were sequenced, and detectable features were limited by the absence of alpha or paired-chain data. Because HLA typing was missing for some donors at each locus, association tests included only the typed subset. In a later analysis, the rate of TCR association differed among HLA loci, with DRB1 alleles having the most associated TCRs and HLA-C alleles having the fewest. A further reported finding was that TCR beta sequences accurately predicted the HLA-A and HLA-B alleles for most subjects in the first cohort. In a later analysis, most CMV-associated TCR beta chains were found to appear HLA-restricted, with HLA associations seemingly driven largely by CMV exposure. An association between a missense DCLRE1C variant and V-gene and J-gene trimming of TCR beta chains was found in a later genetic analysis and replicated in an independent cohort. In a later genetic analysis, fewer N-insertions in productive TCRs were reported among donors in an Asian-associated ancestry cluster than the roughly 700-donor mean. According to the authors, the approach could potentially be generalized to other disease states and immunological phenotypes. According to a later analysis, parvovirus B19, influenza, CMV and Epstein-Barr virus appeared linked to several top co-occurrence clusters. A total of about 150 TCR beta chains were listed by the study as associated with cytomegalovirus. A later analysis associated roughly 17,000 TCR beta sequences with specific HLA alleles at a false discovery rate of 0.05. In an earlier analysis of approximately 590 of the donors, most TCR beta V segments appeared in productive rearrangements about 87% or about 30% of the time, broadly matching IMGT annotations. For the cohort, immune exposure information was limited to CMV serostatus. In a later analysis, HLA-associated TCR beta chains showed more clonal expansion and lower generation probabilities than non-associated chains that were equally common.

Remarks on this clone: What antigen it recognizes has not been identified. No base-level quality is on record; no much larger clone is a single base apart.

The junction shows trimming of 8 bases on V and 7 bases on J, and the gene matches do not reach 10 bases of it. According to the germline V gene (reference sequence), CDR1 reads LNHDA and CDR2 reads SQIVND. From the cysteine up to the phenylalanine, the CDR3 has a length of 14 residues. Only the CDR3 part of the read is kept: 42 bases, read in frame from the first base. The cohort consisted of 650 to 700 healthy bone marrow donors. At the time of sampling, every cohort member was nominally healthy, though immune exposures that went unrecorded were likely present. The donor tested CMV seronegative and was one of the 352 seronegative cohort members. A peripheral blood sample was provided by each donor, and peripheral blood mononuclear cells were used for TCR beta sequencing. Genomic DNA extraction from the blood cell samples was performed with the Qiagen DNeasy Blood Extraction Kit. Library construction relied on the immunoSEQ multiplex PCR assay. The multiplex PCR relied on a mix of 60 forward primers for TCR Vbeta segments and 13 reverse primers for TCR Jbeta segments. A multiplex PCR assay on genomic DNA amplified the CDR3 region of rearranged TCR beta genes. On the Illumina HiSeq System, the amplified TCR beta libraries were sequenced as 87-base-pair reads. Processing in the source paper ran as follows. A later analysis counted about 80 million unique TCR beta chains across the 550 to 750 repertoires, and some 11 million of these chains were shared by at least two donors. Raw reads were error-corrected and collapsed into unique sequences with a nearest-neighbor algorithm that merged closely related sequences to remove PCR and sequencing errors. V, D and J gene segments were assigned by aligning CDR3 sequences to IMGT reference sequences. Each retained sequence needed at least a six-nucleotide match to both a V gene segment and a J gene segment. A rearrangement was called productive if the CDR3 had no stop codons and remained in frame with V and J, and every other rearrangement was called non-productive. CDR3 was defined according to IMGT convention as the region running from the second conserved V-encoded cysteine to the conserved J-encoded phenylalanine. In an earlier analysis of more than 550 of the donors, sequences lacking an unambiguous match to a single V gene segment were excluded. In an earlier analysis of 587 of the donors, a V segment was called functional when productive rearrangements were above 56.7%, and segregating when the standard deviation between donors exceeded 5%. A statistical classification framework was built for diagnosing cytomegalovirus status from the catalog of TCR beta chain sequences. V and J gene assignment, in a later analysis, came from comparing TCR nucleotide sequences with IMGT/GENE-DB human TR gene sequences. The TCRdist pipeline was used in a later analysis to assign CDR3 sequences and most-parsimonious VDJ recombination scenarios. In a later analysis, every TCR beta chain was defined by the combination of its CDR3 amino acid sequence and its V-gene family, and reads without a unique V-gene family were dropped. In a later analysis, 450 to 600 highly shared, low-generation-probability nucleotide sequences were removed to address suspected cross-contamination and a sequencing artifact. In a later analysis, a clonal expansion index for each public chain was calculated from normalized within-repertoire ranks of inferred template counts. In a later analysis, generation probabilities were computed using a VDJ recombination model fitted to out-of-frame rearrangements, and the results were checked against IGoR. In a later analysis, hypergeometric tests were used to score TCR-TCR, TCR-HLA and TCR-CMV co-occurrence, with a repertoire-size bias correction applied to TCR pairs. False discovery rates were estimated in a later analysis by permuting HLA or CMV assignments 20 times. In a later analysis, co-occurring TCRs were grouped using DBSCAN, with TCRdist sequence similarity added in when clustering inside HLA-allele-positive subsets. For co-occurrence clustering, repertoires with fewer than 30,000 or more than 120,000 public chains were excluded, along with five repertoires with anomalous nucleotide sharing. What TCRdb holds here is the immuneACCESS table cut down to in-frame rearrangements. Part of the clones is not present; checked against another copy, under half of the missing clones reflect an unresolved V gene, and the others are unexplained. V, J and clone size reflect that table, while D and trimming were determined from the DNA. The table for this sample lists over 150,000 clones; 68% of them were counted only once. The ten largest clones take up 1.4% to 1.5% of the sample.

Sequenced sample: PBMCs. This TCR came from a man aged 45 to 65 in good health and CMV-seronegative. The V gene is TRBV19 and the J gene is TRBJ2-1, with TRBD2 matching 8 junction bases. CDR3 reads: CASQSISGGNEQFF. The sequenced DNA is TGTGCCAGTCAAAGTATATCGGGGGGGAATGAGCAGTTCTTC.